This T cell receptor (beta chain) was profiled in a study of blood T cell repertoires in COVID-19. For the study at large: PBMCs, B-cell-depleted T cells, or T cells were the source of the cDNA or gDNA that made up the material.

As processed by the authors: Counts of nucleated cells, estimated from reference gene primer amplification, were obtained. Profiling relied on immunoSEQ multiplex PCR, and the TCRdb table lists in-frame clones only, not all of them. V, J and clone size were drawn from that table, and D and trimming were deduced from the DNA. The table records fewer than 400,000 clones, about 87% of them present only once. CDR3 length: 17 amino acids. The V gene end was trimmed by 6 bases and the J gene end by 5 bases; junction bases not matched to a gene: 12. Germline V CDR1 and CDR2: MDHEN, SYDVKM. The receptor was isolated from a human donor in a cohort sampled during active COVID-19. Material for sequencing was peripheral blood. J is TRBJ2-1 and V is TRBV28; 11 nucleotides agree with TRBD2. CDR3 residues: CASSSPPGTSGNNEQFF. DNA of the CDR3: TGTGCCAGCAGCTCACCTCCCGGGACTAGCGGAAACAATGAGCAGTTCTTC.